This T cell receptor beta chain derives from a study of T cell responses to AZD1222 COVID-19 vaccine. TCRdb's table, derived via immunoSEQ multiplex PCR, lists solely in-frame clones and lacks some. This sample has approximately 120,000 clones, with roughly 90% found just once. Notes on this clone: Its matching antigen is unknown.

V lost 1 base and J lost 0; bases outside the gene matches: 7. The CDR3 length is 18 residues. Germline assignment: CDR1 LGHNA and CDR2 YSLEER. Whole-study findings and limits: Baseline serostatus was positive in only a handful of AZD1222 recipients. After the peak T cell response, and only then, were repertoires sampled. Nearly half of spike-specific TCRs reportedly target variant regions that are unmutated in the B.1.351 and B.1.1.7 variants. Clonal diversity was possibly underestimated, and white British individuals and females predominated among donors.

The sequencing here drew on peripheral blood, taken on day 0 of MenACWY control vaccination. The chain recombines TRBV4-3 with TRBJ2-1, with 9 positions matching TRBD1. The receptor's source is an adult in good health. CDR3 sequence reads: CASSQGTGVGSSYNEQFF. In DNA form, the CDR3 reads TGCGCCAGCAGCCAAGGGACAGGGGTTGGGAGCTCCTACAATGAGCAGTTCTTC.